The entry below describes one TCR beta chain. Its antigen is currently unknown. This CDR3 spans 17 amino acids. V lost 1 base and J 4 bases, leaving 16 bases between the germline ends. Germline assignment: CDR1 LGHNA and CDR2 YSLEER. The source of the sample is a study of OX40 agonist ivuxolimab in advanced cancers. For the study at large: The study gave patients intravenous ivuxolimab at 0.01 to 10 mg/kg every 2 weeks. The dose-escalation group included hepatocellular carcinoma, melanoma, renal cell carcinoma and head and neck cancer. General study findings and limits: Nonresponders included some who also had low normalized T-cell clonal expansion. Clonal expansion by week 6 occurred in CD4+ and CD8+ blood T cells (at 0.1 to 3.0 mg/kg).

The protocol was immunoSEQ multiplex PCR, while the TCRdb copy is restricted to in-frame clones and leaves out a portion. The sample lists about 82,000 clones; approximately 87% were seen once. The rearrangement joins TRBV4-3 to TRBJ2-2, with D perhaps TRBD2 (5 bases). Here the sequenced sample was CD4+ or CD8+ T cells sorted from blood, taken in a trial of the OX40 agonist ivuxolimab. The TCR comes from an adult with an advanced solid tumor such as melanoma, head and neck, liver or kidney cancer. Here the CDR3 reads CASSQVVNSERTGELFF. The CDR3 coding sequence is TGCGCCAGCAGCCAAGTAGTTAATAGCGAGCGCACCGGGGAGCTGTTTTTT.